These 3 T cell receptor beta chains originate from one sample sequenced in a study of OX40 agonist ivuxolimab in advanced cancers. Repertoires were generated with immunoSEQ multiplex PCR, while TCRdb's copy carries only in-frame clones and drops some. Here the sample spans about 23,000 clones, about 76% being singletons. Sequenced material: CD4+ or CD8+ T cells sorted from blood, taken in a trial of the OX40 agonist ivuxolimab. These receptors all come from an adult with an advanced solid tumor such as melanoma, head and neck, liver or kidney cancer.

A single count supports this clone. The V and J genes are TRBV28 and TRBJ2-2; possibly TRBD1 for D (6 bases). Germline V lookup: CDR1 MDHEN, CDR2 SYDVKM. The CDR3 has 13 residues. The V gene lost 10 bases and the J gene lost 1 base, with 10 bases spanning the gap. CDR3 sequence reads: CATTGQNTGELFF. DNA of the CDR3: TGTGCCACGACGGGACAGAACACCGGGGAGCTGTTTTTT.

The chain combines TRBV4-3 with TRBJ2-1, with TRBD2 matching over 10 bases. In germline, CDR1 is LGHNA, CDR2 YSLEER. J gave up 9 bases and V 4 bases, and 15 bases lay outside the gene matches. The CDR3 has 17 residues. CDR3 residues: CASSRQEAGLAITEQFF. CDR3 nucleotides: TGCGCCAGCAGCCGCCAAGAAGCGGGACTAGCGATCACTGAGCAGTTCTTC.

The J gene is TRBJ1-5, the V gene TRBV19, with D possibly TRBD1 on 6 matching bases. Germline V lookup: CDR1 LNHDA, CDR2 SQIVND (reference sequence). This CDR3 region has 17 residues. Trimming stripped 3 bases from V and 0 bases from J, with 15 bases between. The CDR3 DNA follows: TGTGCCAGTAGTATTTATCAAGGGGGATCTAGCAATCAGCCCCAGCATTTT. It translates to CASSIYQGGSSNQPQHF.